This T cell receptor (beta chain) was recorded in a study of T cell repertoires in cytomegalovirus infection. Study in general: Public TCR beta signatures provided an indication of both CMV infection and a matching HLA type.

V shed 4 bases and J shed 5 bases, with 11 bases lying between them. This CDR3 has 13 amino acids. Germline CDR1 and CDR2: SGHAT and FQDESV (reference sequence). This clonotype was picked up a small number of times. This may come from a read error, since a much larger clone is one base off. Using its own MiXCR run on the reads, TCRdb lists one record per CDR3 protein. This repertoire shows about 360,000 distinct CDR3 sequences, 15% to 20% found once; its top ten account for 8.5% to 10%. Sequences were obtained from PBMCs. The chain is built from TRBV11-1 and TRBJ2-5, with a possible D match to TRBD2 (6 bases). The receptor's source is a human donor in good health (CMV status not recorded). Some clones in this sample may be carry-over from other donors' samples. CDR3 bases: TGTGCCAGCAGCTGGAGGGGTTTGGAGACCCAGTACTTC. Amino acid sequence: CASSWRGLETQYF.